The 27 T cell receptor beta chains reported below all come from one sample, sequenced in a study of T-cell memory formation after mild COVID-19. TCRdb itself ran the 5' RACE reads through MiXCR, one entry per CDR3 protein. Among some 120,000 distinct CDR3 sequences listed, around a sixth were seen once. Sequencing used PBMCs or a T cell subset sorted from them (not recorded which). All receptors derive from an adult woman who had mild COVID-19 (a few samples of this study predate the infection). Cell type and time point are not known.

This rearrangement joins TRBV5-1 to TRBJ2-1, with D tentatively TRBD2 (6 bases). V lost 0 bases to trimming and J lost 6 bases, with 16 bases between them. This CDR3 is 16 amino acids long. Germline lookup yields CDR1 SGHRS and CDR2 YFSETQ. The CDR3, as DNA: TGCGCCAGCAGCTTGGGGGGGGTTTTCGCGACCAATGAGCAGTTCTTC. Translated, it gives CASSLGGVFATNEQFF.

V usage is TRBV24-1 and J usage is TRBJ2-7; 11 bases are a match to TRBD1. CDR1 KGHDR and CDR2 SFDVKD come from the germline V gene. This CDR3 is built from 15 residues. J gave up 5 bases and V 3 bases, and 5 bases lay outside the gene matches. CDR3 DNA sequence: TGTGCCACCAGTGATCCCGGGACAGGGGGTAACGAGCAGTACTTC. Translation: CATSDPGTGGNEQYF.

This chain links TRBV12-3 or TRBV12-4 with TRBJ1-6; D remains ambiguous. The CDR3 is made up of 15 amino acids. V lost 2 bases to trimming and J lost 0 bases, with 5 bases between them. Here the CDR3 reads CASSLYSSYNSPLHF. CDR3 nucleotide sequence: TGTGCCAGCAGTTTATACAGCTCCTATAATTCACCCCTCCACTTT.

This clonotype occurred a few times. The chain couples TRBV6-5 to TRBJ2-1; no clear D. V was trimmed by 5 bases and J by 7 bases, leaving 18 bases between them. CDR1 MNHEY and CDR2 SVGAGI come from the germline V gene. CDR3 length equals 15 residues. The CDR3 coding sequence is TGTGCCAGCAGTCCCCTTCTTCCAACCAAGAATGAGCAGTTCTTC. Translated, it gives CASSPLLPTKNEQFF.

The chain has TRBV7-9 and TRBJ2-5; 9 bases fit TRBD2. The CDR3 runs to 19 residues. The V and J ends lost 0 bases and 5 bases, in that order; junction bases with no gene match: 16. Germline V gene data show CDR1 as SEHNR and CDR2 as FQNEAQ (reference sequence). CDR3 protein: CASSLARLAGRGTKETQYF. CDR3 coding DNA: TGTGCCAGCAGCTTAGCAAGGCTAGCGGGGAGGGGAACCAAGGAGACCCAGTACTTC.

The chain joins TRBV3-1 to TRBJ2-1, with 11 bases fitting TRBD2. The CDR3 runs 15 residues. Unmatched junction bases numbered 8, after V lost 6 bases and J lost 7 bases. CDR1 is LGHDT, CDR2 YNNKEL, per germline (reference sequence). The DNA for the CDR3 is TGTGCCAGCAGTCACACTAGCGGGGGATTAAATGAGCAGTTCTTC. Translating gives CASSHTSGGLNEQFF.

This clonotype was seen a handful of times. The rearrangement uses TRBV29-1 and TRBJ2-7; D gene unclear. The CDR3 has 12 amino acids. Germline CDR1 reads SQVTM; CDR2 reads ANQGSEA. V gave up 4 bases and J gave up 0 bases, with 7 bases separating them. In nucleotides, the CDR3 is TGCAGCGTTGCCGGTGACTCCTACGAGCAGTACTTC. This codes for CSVAGDSYEQYF.

The chain carries TRBV5-5 and TRBJ2-7; D is possibly TRBD1 (6 bases). CDR1 and CDR2 (germline): SGHKS, YYEKEE (reference sequence). This CDR3 spans 15 amino acids. Trimming removed 2 bases from V and 2 bases from J, with 14 bases in between. In DNA, the CDR3 is TGTGCCAGCAGCTTCAGGGAAGGGACAACCTACGAGCAGTACTTC. Protein product: CASSFREGTTYEQYF.

This clonotype was seen a few times. The V gene is TRBV4-1, the J gene TRBJ1-2; D call uncertain. V gave up 2 bases and J gave up 0 bases, with 10 bases separating them. Per germline, CDR1 MGHRA and CDR2 YSYEKL. The CDR3 is made up of 15 amino acids. In DNA, the CDR3 is TGCGCCAGCAGCCAAAAGGACGGTCCTAACTATGGCTACACCTTC. Protein sequence: CASSQKDGPNYGYTF.

This clonotype came up a few times. The chain carries TRBV27 and TRBJ2-1; 7 nucleotides line up with TRBD2. Per germline, CDR1 MNHEY and CDR2 SMNVEV (reference sequence). V shed 3 bases and J 0 bases; nucleotides not matched to a gene: 5. The CDR3 spans 16 residues. The CDR3 DNA sequence: TGTGCCAGCAGTTTTCGAGCGGGGAGCTCCTACAATGAGCAGTTCTTC. It specifies CASSFRAGSSYNEQFF.

V is TRBV18 and J is TRBJ2-2; D is unresolved. This CDR3 contains 18 residues. V was clipped by 3 bases and J by 0 bases, with 17 bases between them. CDR1 and CDR2 (germline): KGHSH, LQKENI. The CDR3 loop reads CASSPRYSKTSNTGELFF. The CDR3 region has the DNA TGTGCCAGCTCACCCCGGTACAGTAAGACTTCGAACACCGGGGAGCTGTTTTTT.

The chain couples TRBV20-1 to TRBJ2-7; 10 nucleotides line up with TRBD2. CDR3 length: 15 residues. CDR1 is DFQATT, CDR2 SNEGSKA, per germline (reference sequence). Germline trimming cut 5 bases from V and 1 base from J; bases unmatched to any gene: 8. The CDR3 sequence is CSAPSLAGESYEQYF. The DNA of the CDR3 is TGCAGTGCTCCATCCCTAGCGGGAGAATCCTACGAGCAGTACTTC.

The chain employs TRBV12-3 or TRBV12-4 and TRBJ2-1, with unresolved D. The CDR3 contains 11 residues. V was pared by 8 bases and J by 5 bases, with 7 bases between. In DNA form, the CDR3 reads TGTGCCAGCTCCCCTCACAATGAGCAGTTCTTC. Translation: CASSPHNEQFF.

This clonotype occurred many times. The gene calls are TRBV20-1 and TRBJ1-4; D not resolved. The CDR3 length is 13 residues. V was pared by 6 bases and J by 5 bases, with 13 bases between. The germline V gene encodes CDR1 DFQATT and CDR2 SNEGSKA (reference sequence). The CDR3 DNA sequence: TGCAGTGCAGAGGGAGGGAAGAATGAAAAACTGTTTTTT. Translation gives CSAEGGKNEKLFF.

This clonotype was observed a handful of times. J is TRBJ2-1 and V is TRBV10-3; D unresolved. CDR1 is ENHRY, CDR2 SYGVKD, per germline. V was cut by 4 bases and J by 5 bases, with 12 bases left in between. There are 14 residues in the CDR3. CDR3 sequence reads: CAISVALQNNEQFF. CDR3 DNA sequence: TGTGCCATCAGTGTAGCTTTGCAAAACAATGAGCAGTTCTTC.

The chain combines TRBV20-1 with TRBJ1-1; TRBD1 matches 9 bases. The length of the CDR3 is 15 residues. J was trimmed by 6 bases and V by 4 bases; bases with no gene match: 12. Germline assignment: CDR1 DFQATT and CDR2 SNEGSKA (reference sequence). CDR3 coding DNA: TGCAGTGCTAACCCATTACAGGGGGCAGGGTCTGAAGCTTTCTTT. Amino acid sequence: CSANPLQGAGSEAFF.

The chain uses TRBV13 and TRBJ1-1; D call uncertain. From germline, CDR1 is PRHDT and CDR2 FYEKMQ (reference sequence). This CDR3 is built from 11 residues. With 3 bases removed from V and 10 bases from J, the gap between germline ends came to 9 bases. CDR3 residues: CASSFLTGAFF. CDR3 DNA sequence: TGTGCCAGCAGCTTTCTTACGGGAGCTTTCTTT.

The J gene is TRBJ2-5, the V gene TRBV2, with 13 bases matching TRBD2. CDR3 size: 15 residues. V shed 6 bases and J 6 bases; nucleotides not matched to a gene: 7. Germline V gene lookup returns CDR1 SNHLY and CDR2 FYNNEI. The CDR3 spells CASRLTSGRVKTQYF. The CDR3 DNA sequence: TGTGCCAGCAGACTAACTAGCGGGAGGGTGAAGACCCAGTACTTC.

This clonotype was observed a handful of times. The genes are TRBV12-3 or TRBV12-4 and TRBJ2-3; the D gene is possibly TRBD2 (6 bases). Trimming stripped 6 bases from V and 2 bases from J, with 15 bases between. The CDR3 extends over 15 amino acids. The CDR3 reads CASSQTGTDTDTQYF. In DNA form, the CDR3 reads TGTGCCAGCAGCCAGACCGGGACTGACACAGATACGCAGTATTTT.

This clonotype has a handful of counts. V is TRBV7-6 and J is TRBJ2-3, with D unresolved. This CDR3 is 14 amino acids long. Between the trimmed V and J ends, which lost 4 bases and 2 bases, there was a span of 10 bases. Germline V gene data show CDR1 as SGHVS and CDR2 as FNYEAQ. CDR3 protein: CASSSPQTTDTQYF. The CDR3 DNA reads TGTGCCAGCAGCTCGCCCCAGACCACAGATACGCAGTATTTT.

This clonotype was found a few times. V gene TRBV5-1 combines with J gene TRBJ2-3; a weak D match, TRBD1 (6 bases). The CDR3 totals 15 residues. Germline loops: CDR1 SGHRS, CDR2 YFSETQ. V shed 4 bases and J shed 2 bases, with 14 bases lying between them. CDR3 region: CASSPGQSSTDTQYF. In DNA form, the CDR3 reads TGCGCCAGCAGCCCAGGACAGTCTTCCACAGATACGCAGTATTTT.

Ten or more counts support this clonotype. This rearrangement joins TRBV11-2 to TRBJ2-3, with D perhaps matching TRBD1 or TRBD2 (5 bases each). There are 11 residues in the CDR3. V was shortened by 6 bases and J by 5 bases, with 6 bases between the two germline ends. Germline CDR1 is SGHAT and CDR2 is FQNNGV. CDR3 coding DNA: TGTGCCAGCAGTGGGGGAGATACGCAGTATTTT. Translated: CASSGGDTQYF.

The sample holds a few counts of this clonotype. This sequence joins TRBV7-9 and TRBJ2-5, with D perhaps matching TRBD2 (6 bases). The V end lost 4 bases, the J end lost 8 bases, and 11 bases lay between the germline ends. The CDR3 contains 12 residues. Germline lookup yields CDR1 SEHNR and CDR2 FQNEAQ (reference sequence). The CDR3 DNA reads as TGTGCCAGCAGCTACCCCGGGGGAACCCAGTACTTC. Residues: CASSYPGGTQYF.

This clonotype was recorded a few times. The V and J genes are TRBV11-2 and TRBJ2-3; a weak D match, TRBD1 (5 bases). Trimming left V 0 bases short and J 2 bases short, with 12 bases between. Germline CDR1 SGHAT, CDR2 FQNNGV. This CDR3 has 16 amino acids. The chain's CDR3 is CASSLEAGFNTDTQYF. The DNA of the CDR3 is TGTGCCAGCAGCTTAGAAGCAGGGTTTAACACAGATACGCAGTATTTT.

V and J are TRBV3-1 and TRBJ2-5; 9 positions agree with TRBD1. This CDR3 region has 18 residues. With V trimmed by 2 bases and J by 5 bases, 15 bases remained unmatched. CDR1 is LGHDT, CDR2 YNNKEL, per germline (reference sequence). The CDR3 DNA follows: TGTGCCAGCAGCCAATGGAAGTTGATACAGGGGGCCTGGGAGACCCAGTACTTC. This encodes CASSQWKLIQGAWETQYF.

This clonotype was seen a few times. This chain joins TRBV5-1 and TRBJ1-2; no reliable D call. Trimming stripped 0 bases from V and 4 bases from J, with 13 bases between. This CDR3 is 15 amino acids long. The germline gives CDR1 SGHRS, CDR2 YFSETQ. The CDR3 bases are TGCGCCAGCAGCTTGGACCCAACGGGAGGCTATGGCTACACCTTC. This encodes CASSLDPTGGYGYTF.

The genes are TRBV6-2 or TRBV6-3 and TRBJ2-6, with a weak D call TRBD2 (5 bases). Germline-derived CDR1 and CDR2 are MNHEY and SVGEGT. The CDR3 sequence is 17 residues long. Trimming removed 6 bases from V and 0 bases from J, with 15 bases in between. Here the CDR3 reads CASRGAAPFSGANVLTF. DNA of the CDR3: TGTGCCAGCAGGGGAGCCGCTCCTTTCTCTGGGGCCAACGTCCTGACTTTC.